Each of the 3 T cell receptor beta chains below was sequenced from the same sample in a study of T cell changes during pregnancy in multiple sclerosis. The table came from immunoSEQ multiplex PCR; TCRdb's copy has only in-frame clones and leaves some out. The sample has about 68,000 clones, more than 80% seen once. The sequences come from peripheral blood, collected in the second trimester of pregnancy. These receptors came from a female donor with multiple sclerosis, enrolled in a pregnancy study.

CDR3 sequence reads: CASSGLGGTDTQYF. CDR3 DNA: TGTGCCAGCAGTGGTTTGGGCGGCACAGATACGCAGTATTTT. This chain links TRBV6-4 with TRBJ2-3; D call uncertain. The CDR3 spans 14 residues. CDR1 MRHNA and CDR2 SNTAGT come from the germline V gene. V lost 4 bases to trimming and J lost 1 base, with 9 bases between them.

The chain carries TRBV6-6 and TRBJ1-2; maybe TRBD1 (6 bases). V was shortened by 4 bases and J by 12 bases, with 15 bases between the two germline ends. CDR1 is MNHNY, CDR2 SVGAGI, per germline (reference sequence). The CDR3 loop spans 12 amino acids. CDR3 in amino acids: CASSFPGDGHTF. In nucleotides, the CDR3 is TGTGCCAGCAGTTTCCCAGGGGACGGCCACACCTTC.

V gene TRBV27 combines with J gene TRBJ2-1, with D possibly TRBD1 on 6 matching bases. The germline gives CDR1 MNHEY, CDR2 SMNVEV (reference sequence). This CDR3 spans 16 amino acids. Trimming took off 10 bases at V and 0 bases at J, with 19 bases between the two ends. CDR3 protein: CATNPTTGSSYNEQFF. The CDR3 DNA reads TGTGCCACCAACCCCACGACAGGAAGCTCCTACAATGAGCAGTTCTTC.